The following is a TCR beta chain sequence with its context. Its antigen is undetermined. This sample stems from a study of cytomegalovirus exposure and HLA in healthy donors. Across the study: In an early release, HLA-typed donors contributed tens of millions of unique TCR sequences.

The CDR3 runs 15 residues. Unmatched junction bases numbered 5, after V lost 3 bases and J lost 2 bases. Germline loops: CDR1 ENHRY, CDR2 SYGVKD. Study conclusions and caveats: The investigators catalogued some 150 TCR beta chains as cytomegalovirus-associated. A later analysis found that most CMV-associated TCR beta chains appeared HLA-restricted.

PCR employed 60 Vbeta and 13 Jbeta primers. Clones were read by immunoSEQ multiplex PCR, and TCRdb kept only the in-frame ones, dropping some. Here the sample spans 90,000 to 120,000 clones, around 80% being singletons. This chain links TRBV10-3 with TRBJ2-3, with TRBD2 matching over 7 bases. This TCR came from a man aged 25 to 40 in good health and CMV-seropositive. Sequenced: PBMCs. For the CDR3, the DNA is TGTGCCATCAGTGAACCAAGCGGGGTCACAGATACGCAGTATTTT. The encoded protein is CAISEPSGVTDTQYF.